The rows below give T cell receptor beta chains drawn from one sample of a study of T-cell reconstitution after alpha-beta-depleted transplantation in children. MiXCR was run by TCRdb on the PCR reads, yielding one entry per CDR3 protein. The sample lists 400,000 to 500,000 distinct CDR3 sequences; about 11% were seen once. The source material was PBMCs from the stem cell graft donor, sampled from the stem cell graft. These receptors all stem from a human donor who donated a stem cell graft to a child with acute myeloid leukemia. Both conserved end residues are part of each CDR3. A D gene is named only where the DNA matches it firmly. Rows may omit the clone size; those that give it use once, few, many or a size class.

size: few; J: TRBJ1-1; V: TRBV5-1; D: TRBD1; CDR3: CASSETGGLNTEAFF; DNA: TGCGCCAGCAGCGAAACAGGGGGACTGAACACTGAAGCTTTCTTT
size: few; J: TRBJ1-1; V: TRBV12-3/TRBV12-4; D: .; CDR3: CASSPRGPTEAFF; DNA: TGTGCCAGCAGCCCCAGGGGCCCCACTGAAGCTTTCTTT
size: .; J: TRBJ2-5; V: TRBV5-1; D: .; CDR3: CASSFQGHVMETQYF; DNA: TGCGCCAGCAGCTTCCAGGGTCACGTTATGGAGACCCAGTACTTC
size: few; J: TRBJ1-2; V: TRBV18; D: .; CDR3: CASSPLPESNYGYTF; DNA: TGTGCCAGCTCACCACTGCCAGAATCTAACTATGGCTACACCTTC
size: .; J: TRBJ2-2; V: TRBV6-5; D: TRBD2; CDR3: CASSWRGTGELFF; DNA: TGTGCCAGCAGTTGGCGGGGGACCGGGGAGCTGTTTTTT
size: .; J: TRBJ2-1; V: TRBV2; D: .; CDR3: CASSEIGYNEQFF; DNA: TGTGCCAGCAGTGAAATCGGTTACAATGAGCAGTTCTTC
size: few; J: TRBJ1-6; V: TRBV15; D: .; CDR3: CATSSVVFNSPLHF; DNA: TGTGCCACCAGCAGTGTGGTCTTTAATTCACCCCTCCACTTT
size: many; J: TRBJ2-7; V: TRBV7-2; D: .; CDR3: CASSLQDNSYEQYF; DNA: TGTGCCAGCAGCTTACAGGACAACTCCTACGAGCAGTACTTC
size: many; J: TRBJ2-5; V: TRBV7-8; D: .; CDR3: CASSITTGTETQYF; DNA: TGTGCCAGCAGCATAACTACGGGGACGGAGACCCAGTACTTC
size: few; J: TRBJ2-2; V: TRBV7-2; D: .; CDR3: CASSTVWQLTGELFF; DNA: TGTGCCAGCAGCACCGTTTGGCAGTTAACCGGGGAGCTGTTTTTT
size: few; J: TRBJ1-1; V: TRBV27; D: .; CDR3: CASSLLLGTSEAFF; DNA: TGTGCCAGCAGTTTATTGCTGGGTACGTCTGAAGCTTTCTTT
size: few; J: TRBJ1-2; V: TRBV4-1; D: .; CDR3: CASSPGRVGYTF; DNA: TGCGCCAGCAGCCCTGGCCGTGTCGGCTACACCTTC
size: .; J: TRBJ2-7; V: TRBV6-1; D: TRBD1; CDR3: CASNLISTGRNYEQYF; DNA: TGTGCCAGCAACCTTATTTCGACAGGGAGAAACTACGAGCAGTACTTC
size: many; J: TRBJ2-3; V: TRBV29-1; D: .; CDR3: CSVARGADTQYF; DNA: TGCAGCGTCGCTCGGGGTGCAGATACGCAGTATTTT
size: few; J: TRBJ2-1; V: TRBV5-5; D: TRBD2; CDR3: CASSPPGTSGYEQFF; DNA: TGTGCCAGCAGCCCCCCCGGGACTAGCGGGTATGAGCAGTTCTTC
size: many; J: TRBJ2-1; V: TRBV5-1; D: TRBD2; CDR3: CASSDPTSGAYNEQFF; DNA: TGCGCCAGCAGCGATCCGACTAGCGGGGCGTACAATGAGCAGTTCTTC
size: few; J: TRBJ2-1; V: TRBV12-3/TRBV12-4; D: TRBD2; CDR3: CASSLEPSGRVDEQFF; DNA: TGTGCCAGCAGTTTAGAGCCTAGCGGGAGGGTGGATGAGCAGTTCTTC
size: .; J: TRBJ1-1; V: TRBV20-1; D: .; CDR3: CSARGPGRKNTEAFF; DNA: TGCAGTGCTAGAGGCCCGGGACGGAAGAACACTGAAGCTTTCTTT
size: few; J: TRBJ2-5; V: TRBV6-2/TRBV6-3; D: .; CDR3: CASSYRPKPGHVGKTQYF; DNA: TGTGCCAGCAGTTATAGACCTAAACCGGGGCACGTTGGGAAGACCCAGTACTTC
size: many; J: TRBJ2-1; V: TRBV5-5; D: .; CDR3: CASSLSPGAEQFF; DNA: TGTGCCAGCAGCTTGTCACCAGGGGCTGAGCAGTTCTTC
size: few; J: TRBJ2-3; V: TRBV7-3; D: TRBD2; CDR3: CASSLTGGLELDTQYF; DNA: TGTGCCAGCAGCTTAACGGGTGGACTAGAACTAGATACGCAGTATTTT
size: .; J: TRBJ2-1; V: TRBV7-9; D: .; CDR3: CASSFPGAHNEQFF; DNA: TGTGCCAGCAGCTTCCCAGGGGCACACAATGAGCAGTTCTTC
size: many; J: TRBJ1-3; V: TRBV29-1; D: .; CDR3: CSVGVTGNTIYF; DNA: TGCAGCGTTGGGGTTACAGGAAACACCATATATTTT
size: few; J: TRBJ1-2; V: TRBV10-1; D: .; CDR3: CASSESDVYGYTF; DNA: TGCGCCAGCAGTGAGTCGGACGTCTATGGCTACACCTTC
size: few; J: TRBJ2-1; V: TRBV12-3/TRBV12-4; D: TRBD2; CDR3: CASSETSAYNEQFF; DNA: TGTGCCAGCAGCGAGACTAGCGCATACAATGAGCAGTTCTTC
size: many; J: TRBJ2-7; V: TRBV18; D: TRBD1; CDR3: CASSGQGGLYSYEQYF; DNA: TGTGCCAGCTCCGGACAGGGTGGTCTGTACTCCTACGAGCAGTACTTC
size: many; J: TRBJ1-1; V: TRBV5-8; D: .; CDR3: CASSLSGRQSQAFF; DNA: TGTGCCAGCAGCTTGTCGGGTAGACAGAGTCAAGCTTTCTTT
size: .; J: TRBJ2-7; V: TRBV5-3; D: .; CDR3: CAMSSQVFSYEQYF; DNA: TGTGCCATGAGCTCTCAGGTGTTCTCCTACGAGCAGTACTTC
size: .; J: TRBJ2-3; V: TRBV9; D: .; CDR3: CASSVGPDTQYF; DNA: TGTGCCAGCAGCGTCGGTCCAGATACGCAGTATTTT
size: .; J: TRBJ2-2; V: TRBV12-3/TRBV12-4; D: .; CDR3: CASSFAGRNTGELFF; DNA: TGTGCCAGCAGTTTCGCAGGGAGGAACACCGGGGAGCTGTTTTTT